Sequencing of this T cell receptor beta chain was carried out in a study of blood T cell repertoires in COVID-19. For the study at large: Sites across the United States, Italy and Spain contributed samples from acute and convalescent COVID-19. Sample material is recorded as cDNA or gDNA derived from T cells, B-cell-depleted T cells, or PBMCs.

Original data processing: Quantification of nucleated cells was approximated via reference gene primer amplification. Some clones are missing from TCRdb's copy, which holds only in-frame ones; the method was immunoSEQ multiplex PCR. The V and J calls and the clone size are those of that table, but D and trimming were determined from the DNA. In the table there are about 490,000 clones, approximately 85% of which are singletons. This CDR3 has 16 residues. V lost 2 bases to trimming and J lost 1 base, with 14 bases between them. From germline, CDR1 is MNHEY and CDR2 SMNVEV (reference sequence). V gene TRBV27 combines with J gene TRBJ1-1; the D is unclear. Sequencing was performed on peripheral blood. The sequence was obtained from a human donor in a cohort sampled during active COVID-19. CDR3 residues: CASSLRSILGNTEAFF. The CDR3 coding sequence is TGTGCCAGCAGTTTAAGGAGTATTCTGGGGAACACTGAAGCTTTCTTT.